The present TCR beta chain was sequenced within a study of shared clonotypes between healthy human individuals. Regarding the study as a whole: Rarefaction showed that sequencing of sorted subsets was incomplete (despite large depth). Limitation of the genetic and exposure-history diversity represented came from the few donors.

With respect to this clone: Antigen unknown.

This CDR3 has 15 amino acids. Germline values: CDR1 MNHEY, CDR2 SVGAGI. The ends were cut back, 0 bases at V and 6 bases at J, with 11 bases in the middle. The assay was run at deep level. Clones were sequenced by immunoSEQ multiplex PCR, and TCRdb holds only the in-frame ones, with some missing. The table records 1.5 million to 1.9 million clones, 95% to 99% of them present only once. Sequenced material: naive CD4+ T cells sorted from blood. Regarding subset: CD45RA+ positively selected. This sequence was found in a man aged 25 to 45 in good health. The chain joins TRBV6-5 to TRBJ2-2, with a tentative D call TRBD1 (5 bases). CDR3 sequence reads: CASSYSPQGPGELFF. The DNA for the CDR3 is TGTGCCAGCAGTTACTCTCCCCAGGGTCCCGGGGAGCTGTTTTTT.